Below, 11 T cell receptor beta chains from the same sample are listed, as sequenced in a study of blood T cell repertoires in COVID-19. Data came from immunoSEQ multiplex PCR; TCRdb stores just in-frame clones and leaves some out. Of 95,000 to 150,000 clones listed, about four fifths are singletons. The specimen was peripheral blood. These receptor sequences come from a man aged 60 to 69 with active or convalescent COVID-19.

This chain joins TRBV5-4 and TRBJ2-4, with D possibly TRBD2 on 5 matching bases. This CDR3 is 14 amino acids long. V dropped 0 bases and J dropped 8 bases, with 12 bases sitting between them. From germline, CDR1 is SGHNT and CDR2 YYREEE (reference sequence). CDR3 sequence: CASSLGPPGDIQYF. DNA of the CDR3: TGTGCCAGCAGCTTGGGACCCCCCGGGGACATTCAGTACTTC.

The chain is built from TRBV7-3 and TRBJ1-2; 9 bases align to TRBD1. CDR1 and CDR2 from the germline V gene are SGHTA and FQGTGA. The length of the CDR3 is 18 residues. V was clipped by 6 bases and J by 4 bases; unmatched bases: 18. This chain's CDR3 is CASSNPGQGGGGGYGYTF. CDR3 nucleotide sequence: TGTGCCAGCAGTAACCCGGGACAGGGAGGCGGCGGCGGCTATGGCTACACCTTC. Drawing the rest from reference TRBV7-3 and TRBJ1-2, the complete variable domain is GAGVSQTPSNKVTEKGKYVELRCDPISGHTALYWYRQSLGQGPEFLIYFQGTGAADDSGLPNDRFFAVRPEGSVSTLKIQRTERGDSAVYLCASSNPGQGGGGGYGYTFGSGTRLTVV.

The rearrangement uses TRBV7-6 and TRBJ2-7, with 7 bases identical to TRBD1. The germline CDR1 and CDR2 sequences are SGHVS and FNYEAQ. The CDR3 covers 15 residues. Trimming took 0 bases from V and 5 from J; bases not matched to a gene: 7. CDR3 nucleotides: TGTGCCAGCAGCTTAGCGGGAACAGGGGCCAACGAGCAGTACTTC. The encoded protein is CASSLAGTGANEQYF.

The rearrangement joins TRBV7-8 to TRBJ1-2, with TRBD1 matching 12 bases. The CDR3 covers 14 residues. Per germline, CDR1 SGHVS and CDR2 FQNEAQ. The J segment lost 7 bases and the V segment lost 5 bases, leaving 5 bases of the junction unmatched. CDR3 region: CASSAGQGAVGYTF. As DNA, the CDR3 is TGTGCCAGCAGCGCGGGACAGGGGGCAGTTGGCTACACCTTC.

This chain joins TRBV11-3 and TRBJ2-5; possible D gene TRBD2, 5 bases. The CDR3 sequence is 14 residues long. V shed 0 bases and J shed 5 bases, with 10 bases lying between them. The germline gives CDR1 SGHNT, CDR2 YENEEA. The CDR3 nucleotides read TGTGCCAGCAGCTTAGAAGAAGGAGGCGAGACCCAGTACTTC. Amino acids: CASSLEEGGETQYF.

The genes are TRBV7-8 and TRBJ2-7, with TRBD1 matching over 9 bases. The junction had 3 bases not matched to a gene; V was cut back by 1 base and J by 5 bases. The CDR3 runs 14 residues. Germline V lookup: CDR1 SGHVS, CDR2 FQNEAQ. CDR3 DNA: TGTGCCAGCAGCTTAGGGGGACAGGGCCACGAGCAGTACTTC. It specifies CASSLGGQGHEQYF.

V gene TRBV28 combines with J gene TRBJ2-1, with 7 bases lining up with TRBD2. The CDR3 has 16 residues. Germline V lookup: CDR1 MDHEN, CDR2 SYDVKM. Trimming at V came to 5 bases and at J to 1 base, leaving 8 bases not matched to a gene. The CDR3 DNA reads TGTGCCAGCAGTGGTCGCCTAGCGGTTTCCTACAATGAGCAGTTCTTC. Translated: CASSGRLAVSYNEQFF.

V is TRBV3-1 (or the pseudogene TRBV3-2) and J is TRBJ1-5, with D perhaps matching TRBD1 (5 bases). In germline, CDR1 is LGHDT, CDR2 YNNKEL (reference sequence). V lost 1 base and J 6 bases, leaving 16 bases between the germline ends. The CDR3 runs 16 residues. CDR3 loop: CASSQGGPALGQPQHF. As DNA, the CDR3 is TGTGCCAGCAGCCAAGGGGGCCCAGCTCTGGGTCAGCCCCAGCATTTT.

The chain recombines TRBV7-9 with TRBJ1-1, with TRBD1 as a possible D gene (5 bases). The germline V gene has CDR1 SEHNR and CDR2 FQNEAQ (reference sequence). Between the trimmed V and J ends, which lost 0 bases and 0 bases, there was a span of 8 bases. The length of the CDR3 is 15 residues. The CDR3 is CASSLATALNTEAFF. In DNA, the CDR3 is TGTGCCAGCAGCTTAGCGACAGCCCTGAACACTGAAGCTTTCTTT.

This chain joins TRBV6-2 or TRBV6-3 and TRBJ2-5, with 7 bases matching TRBD1. The CDR3 is made up of 14 amino acids. Germline CDR1 reads MNHEY; CDR2 reads SVGEGT. V lost 5 bases, J lost 5 bases, and 8 bases stayed unmatched. CDR3 sequence (DNA): TGTGCCAGCAGTGACCACACAGGGGTCGAGACCCAGTACTTC. Protein sequence: CASSDHTGVETQYF.

V gene TRBV24-1 combines with J gene TRBJ2-5, with D possibly TRBD1 on 6 matching bases. The ends were cut back, 5 bases at V and 3 bases at J, with 15 bases in the middle. There are 15 residues in the CDR3. The germline V gene encodes CDR1 KGHDR and CDR2 SFDVKD. CDR3 loop: CATSATGTWEETQYF. In DNA form, the CDR3 reads TGTGCCACCAGTGCAACCGGGACATGGGAAGAGACCCAGTACTTC.